A single sample gave rise to the 15 T cell receptor beta chains below, sequenced in a study of radiation and T cells in renal cell carcinoma. Sequencing was performed with immunoSEQ multiplex PCR; in TCRdb, only in-frame clones are kept and a portion is missing. Of some 100,000 clones in the sample, more than 65% were seen once. Time point here: blood 4 weeks post-SBRT, at nephrectomy. Treatment here: 15 Gy SBRT to primary tumor, nephrectomy 4 weeks later. The sample consisted of blood, taken from a patient whose treatment included radiotherapy and nephrectomy. These TCRs come from a man aged 55 to 70 with renal cell carcinoma.

V and J are TRBV5-1 and TRBJ2-1; TRBD2 aligns across 8 bases. Germline CDR1 SGHRS, CDR2 YFSETQ. The CDR3 runs to 15 residues. The V segment lost 4 bases and the J segment 5 bases; nucleotides outside the gene matches: 8. The CDR3 DNA reads as TGCGCCAGCAGCGTCTCCGGGACTAGGAACAATGAGCAGTTCTTC. This gives the protein CASSVSGTRNNEQFF.

The rearrangement joins TRBV29-1 to TRBJ2-7; no clear D. Germline V gene sequence: CDR1 SQVTM, CDR2 ANQGSEA. CDR3 size: 11 residues. V was shortened by 2 bases and J by 1 base, with 3 bases between the two germline ends. The chain's CDR3 is CSVEKSYEQYF. The CDR3 nucleotides are TGCAGCGTTGAAAAATCCTACGAGCAGTACTTC.

CDR3 in DNA: TGTGCCTCGAGGGCTATAGCATCTGGGGCCAACGTCCTGACTTTC. Its protein product is CASRAIASGANVLTF. The V and J genes are TRBV5-5 and TRBJ2-6, with D perhaps TRBD2 (5 bases). Trimming pared 10 bases from V and 1 base from J, leaving 15 bases between. The CDR3 covers 15 residues. Germline CDR1 and CDR2: SGHKS and YYEKEE (reference sequence).

In nucleotides, the CDR3 is TGTGCCAGCAGCTTGGACAGGGGACCCTCTGGGGCCAACGTCCTGACTTTC. The encoded protein is CASSLDRGPSGANVLTF. This rearrangement joins TRBV5-4 to TRBJ2-6, with 7 nucleotides matching TRBD1. CDR3 length: 17 amino acids. Germline CDR1 SGHNT, CDR2 YYREEE (reference sequence). V was pared by 0 bases and J by 0 bases, with 3 bases of the junction left unmatched.

This clone occurred once. The junction and the germline gene differ at one end; a read error may be behind it. V and J are TRBV28 and TRBJ2-7, with 10 bases aligning to TRBD1. Germline CDR1 is MDHEN and CDR2 is SYDVKM. CDR3 size: 16 residues. CDR3 nucleotide sequence: TGTACCAGCAGTTTGTGGGGACAGGGGACTCCCTACGAGCAGTACTTC. Translated, it gives CTSSLWGQGTPYEQYF.

The chain couples TRBV19 to TRBJ2-2; D is possibly TRBD2 (6 bases). The CDR3 sequence is 14 residues long. V dropped 1 base and J dropped 6 bases, with 9 bases sitting between them. CDR1 LNHDA and CDR2 SQIVND come from the germline V gene (reference sequence). The CDR3 nucleotides read TGTGCCAGTAGTATAGCGGGAGATGCCGGGGAGCTGTTTTTT. Translation: CASSIAGDAGELFF.

V usage is TRBV6-5 and J usage is TRBJ1-1, with TRBD1 matching over 12 bases. Germline CDR1 is MNHEY and CDR2 is SVGAGI. V trimming: 6 bases; J trimming: 5 bases; junction bases outside the gene matches: 7. This CDR3 contains 15 residues. The CDR3 DNA reads as TGTGCCAGCAGCCCCTCGGGACAGGGGGCGACTGAAGCTTTCTTT. As protein: CASSPSGQGATEAFF.

This clone was found once. The rearrangement joins TRBV4-3 to TRBJ1-4; TRBD1 matches 8 bases. Germline-derived CDR1 and CDR2 are LGHNA and YSLEER. The CDR3 extends over 16 amino acids. V lost 1 base to trimming and J lost 7 bases; unmatched junction nucleotides: 8. CDR3: CASSQGAGQGGEKLFF. As DNA, the CDR3 is TGCGCCAGCAGCCAAGGGGCAGGACAGGGAGGTGAAAAACTGTTTTTT.

This clone was observed a handful of times. Here the CDR3 reads CAWSVRLNTEAFF. Here the CDR3 DNA reads TGTGCCTGGAGTGTAAGGCTGAACACTGAAGCTTTCTTT. V and J are TRBV30 and TRBJ1-1; D gene ambiguous. The CDR3 is 13 amino acids. CDR1 and CDR2 (germline): GTSNPN, SVGIG (reference sequence). The V end was cut by 0 bases, the J end by 0 bases, with 5 bases between.

The chain recombines TRBV6-6 with TRBJ2-3; no reliable D call. Germline CDR1 and CDR2: MNHNY and SVGAGI (reference sequence). The CDR3 consists of 11 residues. Between the trimmed V and J ends, which lost 5 bases and 6 bases, there was a span of 6 bases. CDR3 amino acids: CASSHGDTQYF. The CDR3 DNA reads TGTGCCAGCAGTCACGGGGATACGCAGTATTTT.

A single count supports this clone. CDR3 protein: CASSPGLRGETQYF. The CDR3 coding sequence is TGTGCCAGCAGCCCGGGACTAAGGGGGGAGACCCAGTACTTC. The V gene is TRBV7-8, the J gene TRBJ2-5; the D gene is possibly TRBD2 (7 bases). Germline V lookup: CDR1 SGHVS, CDR2 FQNEAQ. This CDR3 contains 14 residues. Trimming removed 5 bases at V and 5 bases at J, with 15 bases between.

The chain is built from TRBV29-1 and TRBJ2-3, with D hard to call. CDR1 SQVTM and CDR2 ANQGSEA come from the germline V gene. The CDR3 covers 11 residues. Trimming stripped 3 bases from V and 4 bases from J, with 5 bases between. CDR3 sequence: CSVEWSDTQYF. The CDR3 DNA sequence: TGCAGCGTTGAGTGGTCAGATACGCAGTATTTT.

V is TRBV11-2 and J is TRBJ2-1, with 8 bases that match TRBD2. V was clipped by 0 bases and J by 7 bases; unmatched bases: 2. The germline V gene has CDR1 SGHAT and CDR2 FQNNGV. This CDR3 has 14 amino acids. The CDR3 region is CASSLDRGGNEQFF. The CDR3 coding sequence is TGTGCCAGCAGCTTAGATCGGGGGGGGAATGAGCAGTTCTTC.

This clone was counted only a few times. The chain combines TRBV10-1 with TRBJ2-1; D may be TRBD2 (6 bases). The CDR3 is 18 residues long. The V and J ends lost 3 bases and 0 bases respectively, with 18 bases between them. Germline CDR1 and CDR2: WNHNN and SYGVQD (reference sequence). This CDR3 is CASSESPRLASSYNEQFF. CDR3 bases: TGCGCCAGCAGTGAATCCCCCCGCCTAGCGAGCTCCTACAATGAGCAGTTCTTC.

This clone was recorded only once. The DNA for the CDR3 is TGTGCCATCAGTGAGTCCGTCGGCTCCGGGGAAAAACTGTTTTTT. This encodes CAISESVGSGEKLFF. The genes are TRBV10-3 and TRBJ1-4; D remains ambiguous. Germline CDR1 reads ENHRY; CDR2 reads SYGVKD. The CDR3 spans 15 residues. Trimming removed 0 bases from V and 8 bases from J, with 13 bases in between.